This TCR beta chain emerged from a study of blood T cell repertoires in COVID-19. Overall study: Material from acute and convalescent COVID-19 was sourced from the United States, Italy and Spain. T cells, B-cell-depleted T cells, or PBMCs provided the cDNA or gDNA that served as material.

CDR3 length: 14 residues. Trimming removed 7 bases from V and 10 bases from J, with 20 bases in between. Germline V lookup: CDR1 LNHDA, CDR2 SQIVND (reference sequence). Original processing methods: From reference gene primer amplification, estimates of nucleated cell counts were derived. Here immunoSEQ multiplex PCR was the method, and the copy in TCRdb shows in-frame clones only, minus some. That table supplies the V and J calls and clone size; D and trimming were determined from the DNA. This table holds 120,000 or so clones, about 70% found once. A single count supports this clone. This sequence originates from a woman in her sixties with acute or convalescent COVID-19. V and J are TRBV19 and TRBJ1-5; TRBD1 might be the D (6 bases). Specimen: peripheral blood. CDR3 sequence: CASTEVTGRTPQHF. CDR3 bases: TGTGCCAGTACAGAGGTGACAGGCAGGACTCCCCAGCATTTT.